A selection of T cell receptor beta chains follows, all from one sample in a study of T cells in Graves' hyperthyroidism and ophthalmopathy. Via MiXCR, TCRdb re-called the multiplex PCR reads, giving one row per CDR3 protein. The table shows about 290,000 distinct CDR3 sequences, with roughly 13% occurring only once. Input material: blood. The source is a woman in her forties with Graves' hyperthyroidism. The conserved cysteine and the conserved F or W are not part of the CDR3 here. Each record gives: CDR3 length, J gene, V gene, clone size, D gene, CDR3 protein. The D gene is left open where the match is weak. Size tells how often a clone was seen (once, few, many) or the class of an expanded clone, and some rows leave it out.

11,TRBJ2-5,TRBV29-1,many,NA,SVPGAGQQTQY
9,TRBJ2-7,TRBV29-1,NA,NA,SVDTVYEQY
13,TRBJ2-3,TRBV19,NA,NA,ASGGREVNTDTQY
12,TRBJ1-5,TRBV19,many,NA,ASSIVTSNQPQH
13,TRBJ2-1,TRBV2,many,TRBD2,ASVPGTSGYNEQF
13,TRBJ2-5,TRBV18,few,TRBD2,ASSPASGNQETQY
10,TRBJ1-1,TRBV9,many,NA,ASSVVDGLPF
9,TRBJ2-7,TRBV27,many,NA,ATMRGDEQY
11,TRBJ2-7,TRBV7-9,few,NA,ASIHKDSYEQY
10,TRBJ1-1,TRBV12-3/TRBV12-4,many,NA,ASIAGDVEAF
13,TRBJ2-7,TRBV12-3/TRBV12-4,many,TRBD2,ASRSSGRALHEQY
13,TRBJ2-1,TRBV2,many,NA,ASSVSQPAYNEQF
11,TRBJ2-7,TRBV19,few,NA,ASSTVTGSEQY
13,TRBJ1-6,TRBV11-2,many,TRBD1,ASSITGGAGSPLH
14,TRBJ2-5,TRBV6-2/TRBV6-3,NA,TRBD2,ASSRTSGSPQETQY
12,TRBJ2-2,TRBV19,NA,NA,ASSIASVTGELF
14,TRBJ2-7,TRBV12-5,few,TRBD2,ASGGRSSGRRYEQY
12,TRBJ2-1,TRBV7-2,many,TRBD2,ASSLSSGKDEQF
10,TRBJ1-1,TRBV29-1,many,NA,SVNTLNTEAF
13,TRBJ2-5,TRBV20-1,many,NA,SARDGERTKETQY
14,TRBJ2-2,TRBV27,many,TRBD2,ASSSPTSGRAGELF
12,TRBJ2-1,TRBV20-1,many,TRBD2,SAPPSSGGNEQF
11,TRBJ2-5,TRBV5-1,few,NA,ASSLAVAETQY
11,TRBJ1-1,TRBV28,many,NA,ASNQDRNTEAF
11,TRBJ1-2,TRBV7-9,many,NA,ASLKMDGAGYT
12,TRBJ2-5,TRBV2,NA,NA,ASSERRRGETQY
13,TRBJ2-2,TRBV3-1,many,NA,ASSQDRANTGELF
13,TRBJ2-7,TRBV6-2/TRBV6-3,NA,NA,ASSYSLAGSYEQY
13,TRBJ2-7,TRBV12-3/TRBV12-4,many,NA,ASSFGRRTTYEQY
13,TRBJ2-1,TRBV18,few,NA,ASSPPSMSYNEQF
12,TRBJ2-5,TRBV12-3/TRBV12-4,many,NA,ASSLPMYQETQY
10,TRBJ1-5,TRBV6-1,many,NA,ASGDRNQPQH
13,TRBJ2-2,TRBV6-1,many,TRBD1,ASRTGTENTGELF
13,TRBJ2-1,TRBV3-1,NA,TRBD2,ASSQGLAGLETQF
11,TRBJ2-7,TRBV20-1,NA,TRBD2,SATGTISYEQY
10,TRBJ1-2,TRBV5-6,NA,NA,ASSLVEDGYT
13,TRBJ1-4,TRBV4-1,few,NA,ASSQVGGFNEKLF
9,TRBJ2-1,TRBV7-2,NA,NA,ASSSGAEQF
12,TRBJ1-2,TRBV7-8,many,TRBD1,ASSDRGAHGGYT
11,TRBJ2-5,TRBV30,few,NA,AWRMAGQETQY
13,TRBJ2-5,TRBV19,NA,TRBD2,ATSGYFRGRETQY